Sequencing of this T cell receptor (beta chain) was carried out in a study of T-cell memory formation after mild COVID-19. Constant-segment primers and 5'RACE yielded cDNA libraries for TCR alpha and TCR beta, each carrying sample barcodes and UMIs. Using its own MiXCR run on the 5' RACE reads, TCRdb lists one record per CDR3 protein. This table holds about 250,000 distinct CDR3 sequences, roughly 15% found once. The length of the CDR3 is 16 residues. With 1 base removed from V and 0 bases from J, the gap between germline ends came to 13 bases. The germline V gene has CDR1 SGHAT and CDR2 FQNNGV. The sequenced sample consisted of PBMCs or a T cell subset sorted from them (not recorded which). V gene TRBV11-2 combines with J gene TRBJ2-7; tentatively, D is TRBD2 (5 bases). The sequence derives from an adult woman who had mild COVID-19 (a few samples of this study predate the infection). Cell type and time point are not known. The CDR3 DNA follows: TGTGCCAGCAGCTTAGGTCGCGGGCGGACCTCCTACGAGCAGTACTTC. Protein: CASSLGRGRTSYEQYF.